The TCR beta chain under discussion was sequenced for a study of shared clonotypes between healthy human individuals. Profiled with immunoSEQ multiplex PCR; TCRdb holds only in-frame clones, not every one. The sample has a few million clones, around nine tenths seen once. The donors were adults (healthy and HIV-negative) with no recent acute infections or vaccinations. The CDR3 has 13 amino acids. The V gene lost 4 bases and the J gene lost 4 bases, with 8 bases spanning the gap. The germline CDR1 and CDR2 sequences are SGHAT and FQNNGV. The source material was naive CD4+ T cells sorted from blood. Subset indicated: CD45RA+ positively selected. The chain carries TRBV11-2 and TRBJ1-5; the D gene is possibly TRBD1 (5 bases). This TCR was sampled from a man younger than 35 in good health. Here the CDR3 reads CASSSTVNQPQHF. The CDR3 DNA follows: TGTGCCAGCAGCTCGACAGTGAATCAGCCCCAGCATTTT.